This entry concerns a single T cell receptor beta chain. This clonotype has ten or more counts. Its binding antigen is unknown. No base quality values were provided; no much bigger clone lies one nucleotide off. Profiling of TCR beta VDJ combinations and CDR3 sequences used genomic DNA as the template. An Illumina HiSeq 2000 was the platform used for TCR repertoire sequencing. Per the original workflow: Repertoire assessment relied on Simpson's diversity index, CDR3 size and DJ length profiles, and TRBV/TRBJ rearrangement plots. The most abundant DNA sequence in the deep sequencing data was taken as the immunodominant clone. CDR3 amino acid sequences were screened for sharing across subjects and were compared with published repertoires and the VDJdb database. TCRdb passed the public sequencing reads through fastp at Q25 and MiXCR, retaining productive beta sequences. Each entry merges the rows of one CDR3 protein and shows their most common DNA and genes. What appears here as the V and J calls and clone size reflects TCRdb's work, not the paper's. A total of approximately 300,000 distinct CDR3 sequences appear in this sample, about three fifths of them only once. Of the sample, approximately 1.3% falls within the top ten clones.

The sample is drawn from a study of CD8+CD57+ T cells in acquired aplastic anemia (dated by TCRdb to between 2018 and 2020). At the level of the whole study: On average, sorted CD4+ and CD8+ cells yielded about 3 ug of extracted DNA, with a range of roughly 0.18 to 30 ug. CD8+CD57+ expansion was defined as frequency above the mean frequency observed in healthy subjects. The study at large found these results: Between patients and healthy controls, no significant difference in CD8+ Simpson's diversity was found (P=0.060). Approximately 31 CD8+ CDR3 sequences were found in both patients and controls but appeared to be highly expressed in patients and within the immunodominant clones of the patients.

The patients picked for sequencing were ones in whom flow cytometry had shown an expansion of CD8+CD57+ cells. Every patient had a diagnosis of severe acquired aplastic anemia based on International Study of Aplastic Anemia and Agranulocytosis and Camitta criteria. Patients had received no therapy at the time of blood sampling. TCR repertoires of sorted CD4+ and CD8+ blood T cells from severe aplastic anemia patients and healthy subjects were deep-sequenced in the study. In the USA, patient enrollment took place under clinicaltrials.gov protocols 00001620, 01623167, 00001397, 00071045, 00081523 and 00961064. Ficoll-Paque density gradient centrifugation was used to isolate peripheral blood mononuclear cells. Before DNA extraction, CD4+ and CD8+ T cells were sorted by FACS or by magnetic beads. The CDR1 and CDR2 encoded by the germline V gene (reference sequence) are LNHNV and YYDKDF. A distance of 13 bases separates the germline ends of V and J, which lose 0 bases and 5 bases respectively. Including cysteine and phenylalanine, the CDR3 has 15 amino acids. Left in the record is the CDR3 DNA by itself, 45 bases read in frame from the first base.

The chain joins TRBV15 to TRBJ2-5; matching of 5 bases hints at TRBD2 as the D gene. The sequenced material came from sorted CD4+, CD8+, or CD8+CD57+ T cells (not recorded which) from PBMCs. The sequence was collected from a human donor with aplastic anemia. The DNA reads as follows: TGTGCCACCAGCAGAGATCGGGCTAGCTGGGAGACCCAGTACTTC. It translates to CATSRDRASWETQYF.